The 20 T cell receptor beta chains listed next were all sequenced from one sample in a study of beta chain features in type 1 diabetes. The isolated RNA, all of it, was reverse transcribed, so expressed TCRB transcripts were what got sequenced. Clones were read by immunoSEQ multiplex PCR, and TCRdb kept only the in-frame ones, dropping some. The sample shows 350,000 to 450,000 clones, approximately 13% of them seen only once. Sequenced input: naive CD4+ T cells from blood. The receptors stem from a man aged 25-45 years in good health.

CDR3: CASFRGNEKLFF. The CDR3 region has the DNA TGTGCCTCGTTCAGGGGTAATGAAAAACTGTTTTTT. The chain combines TRBV30 with TRBJ1-4; maybe TRBD1 (6 bases). The V end was cut by 7 bases, the J end by 4 bases, with 10 bases between. This CDR3 is 12 amino acids long. CDR1 is GTSNPN, CDR2 SVGIG, per germline (reference sequence).

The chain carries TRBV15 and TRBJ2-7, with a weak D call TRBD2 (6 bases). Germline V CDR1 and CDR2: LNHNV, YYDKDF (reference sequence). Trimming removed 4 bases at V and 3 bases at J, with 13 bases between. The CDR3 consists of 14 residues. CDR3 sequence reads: CATSTGLRVYEQYF. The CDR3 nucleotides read TGTGCCACCAGCACGGGACTGAGAGTCTACGAGCAGTACTTC.

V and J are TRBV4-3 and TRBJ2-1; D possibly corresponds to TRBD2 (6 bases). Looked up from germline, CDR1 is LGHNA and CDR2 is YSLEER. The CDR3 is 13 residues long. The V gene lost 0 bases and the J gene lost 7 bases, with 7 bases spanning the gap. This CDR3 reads CASSQEGRNEQFF. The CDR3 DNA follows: TGCGCCAGCAGCCAAGAGGGGAGGAATGAGCAGTTCTTC.

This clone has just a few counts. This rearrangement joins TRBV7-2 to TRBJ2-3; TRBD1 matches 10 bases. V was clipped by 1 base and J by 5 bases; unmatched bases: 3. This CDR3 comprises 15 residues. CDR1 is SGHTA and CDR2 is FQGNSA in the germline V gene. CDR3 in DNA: TGTGCCAGCAGCTTAGAGGGACAGGGGATAGATACGCAGTATTTT. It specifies CASSLEGQGIDTQYF.

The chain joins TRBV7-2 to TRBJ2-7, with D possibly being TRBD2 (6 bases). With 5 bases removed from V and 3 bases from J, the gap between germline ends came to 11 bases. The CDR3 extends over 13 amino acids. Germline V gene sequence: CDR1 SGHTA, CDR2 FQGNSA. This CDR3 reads CASSKPGDYEQYF. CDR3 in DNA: TGTGCCAGCAGCAAACCGGGGGACTACGAGCAGTACTTC.

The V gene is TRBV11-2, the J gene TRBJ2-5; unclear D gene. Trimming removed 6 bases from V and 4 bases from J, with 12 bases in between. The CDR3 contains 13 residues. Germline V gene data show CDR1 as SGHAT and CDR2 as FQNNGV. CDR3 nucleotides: TGTGCCAGCAGGAAAATGCCAGCAGAGACCCAGTACTTC. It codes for CASRKMPAETQYF.

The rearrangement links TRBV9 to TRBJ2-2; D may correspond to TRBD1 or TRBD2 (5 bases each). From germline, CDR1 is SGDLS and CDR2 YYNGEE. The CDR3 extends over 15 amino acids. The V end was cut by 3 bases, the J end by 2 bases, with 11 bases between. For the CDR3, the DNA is TGTGCCAGCAGCGGCAATCGGGACAACACCGGGGAGCTGTTTTTT. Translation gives CASSGNRDNTGELFF.

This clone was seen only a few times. CDR3 sequence (DNA): TGTGCCAGCAGCTTATGGGTAGGAGAGACCCAGTACTTC. Its translation is CASSLWVGETQYF. The chain has TRBV7-2 and TRBJ2-5; no firm D call. The CDR3 extends over 13 amino acids. Trimming stripped 2 bases from V and 4 bases from J, with 8 bases between. Germline V CDR1 and CDR2: SGHTA, FQGNSA.

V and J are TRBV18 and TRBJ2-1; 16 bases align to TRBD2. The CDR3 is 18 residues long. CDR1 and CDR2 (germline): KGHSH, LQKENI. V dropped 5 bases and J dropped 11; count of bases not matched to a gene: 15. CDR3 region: CASSAPGLAGGPFSKQFF. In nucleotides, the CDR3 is TGTGCCAGCTCAGCGCCGGGACTAGCGGGAGGGCCCTTCTCTAAGCAGTTCTTC.

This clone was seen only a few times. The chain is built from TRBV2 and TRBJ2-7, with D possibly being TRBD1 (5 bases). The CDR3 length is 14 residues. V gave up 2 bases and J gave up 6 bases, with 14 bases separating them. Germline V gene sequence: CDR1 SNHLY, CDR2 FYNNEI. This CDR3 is CASSEQTVSGEQYV. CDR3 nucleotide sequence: TGTGCCAGCAGTGAACAGACAGTTTCTGGCGAGCAGTACGTC.

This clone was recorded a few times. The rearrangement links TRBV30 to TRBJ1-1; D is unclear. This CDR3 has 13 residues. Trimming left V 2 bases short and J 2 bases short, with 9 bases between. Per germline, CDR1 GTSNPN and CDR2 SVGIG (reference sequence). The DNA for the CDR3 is TGTGCCTGGAGTCTCCAGGTCAACACTGAAGCTTTCTTT. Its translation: CAWSLQVNTEAFF.

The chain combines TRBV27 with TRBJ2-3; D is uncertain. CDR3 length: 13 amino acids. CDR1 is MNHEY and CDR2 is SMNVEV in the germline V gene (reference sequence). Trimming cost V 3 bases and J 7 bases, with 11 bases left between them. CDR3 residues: CASSLDQKYTQYF. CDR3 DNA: TGTGCCAGCAGTTTGGACCAGAAGTATACGCAGTATTTT.

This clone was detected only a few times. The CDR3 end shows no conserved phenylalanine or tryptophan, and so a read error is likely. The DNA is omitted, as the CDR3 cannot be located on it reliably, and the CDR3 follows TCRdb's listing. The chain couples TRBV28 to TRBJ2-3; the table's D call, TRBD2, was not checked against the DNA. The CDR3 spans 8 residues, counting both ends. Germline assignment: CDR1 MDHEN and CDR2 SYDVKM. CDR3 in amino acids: CASSIGLR.

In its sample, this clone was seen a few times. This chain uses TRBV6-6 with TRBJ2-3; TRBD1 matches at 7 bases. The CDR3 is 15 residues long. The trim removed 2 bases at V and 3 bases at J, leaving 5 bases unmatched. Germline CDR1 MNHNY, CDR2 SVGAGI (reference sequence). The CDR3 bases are TGTGCCAGCAGTTACAGGACAGGCGGGACAGATACGCAGTATTTT. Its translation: CASSYRTGGTDTQYF.

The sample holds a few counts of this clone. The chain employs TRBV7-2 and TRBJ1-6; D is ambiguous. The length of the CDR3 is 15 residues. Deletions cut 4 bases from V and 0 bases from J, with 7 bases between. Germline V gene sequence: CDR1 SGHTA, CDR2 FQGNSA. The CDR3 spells CASSYTSSYNSPLHF. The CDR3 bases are TGTGCCAGCAGCTACACGAGCTCCTATAATTCACCCCTCCACTTT. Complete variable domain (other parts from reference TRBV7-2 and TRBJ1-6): GAGVSQSPSNKVTEKGKDVELRCDPISGHTALYWYRQSLGQGLEFLIYFQGNSAPDKSGLPSDRFSAERTGGSVSTLTIQRTQQEDSAVYLCASSYTSSYNSPLHFGNGTRLTVT.

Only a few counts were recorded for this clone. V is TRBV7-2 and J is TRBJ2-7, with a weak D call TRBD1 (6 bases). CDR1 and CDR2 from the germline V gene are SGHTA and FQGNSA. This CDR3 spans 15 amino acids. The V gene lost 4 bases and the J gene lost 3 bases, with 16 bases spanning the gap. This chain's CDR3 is CASSSQTGIHYEQYF. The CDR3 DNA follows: TGTGCCAGCAGCTCGCAGACAGGAATCCACTACGAGCAGTACTTC. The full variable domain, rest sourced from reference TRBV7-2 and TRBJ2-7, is GAGVSQSPSNKVTEKGKDVELRCDPISGHTALYWYRQSLGQGLEFLIYFQGNSAPDKSGLPSDRFSAERTGGSVSTLTIQRTQQEDSAVYLCASSSQTGIHYEQYFGPGTRLTVT.

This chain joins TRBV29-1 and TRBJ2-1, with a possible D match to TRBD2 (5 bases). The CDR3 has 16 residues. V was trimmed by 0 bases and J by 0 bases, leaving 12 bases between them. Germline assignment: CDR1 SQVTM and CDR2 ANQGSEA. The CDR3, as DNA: TGCAGCGTTGAAGATCTCCAGCGGACCTCCTACAATGAGCAGTTCTTC. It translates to CSVEDLQRTSYNEQFF.

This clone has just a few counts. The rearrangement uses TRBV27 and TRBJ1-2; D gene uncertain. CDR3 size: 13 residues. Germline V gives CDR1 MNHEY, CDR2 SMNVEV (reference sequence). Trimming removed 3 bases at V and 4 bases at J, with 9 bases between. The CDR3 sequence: CASSLVGSYGYTF. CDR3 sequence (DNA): TGTGCCAGCAGTTTGGTAGGGTCCTATGGCTACACCTTC.

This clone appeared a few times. The CDR3 is CASSLGGMGTDTQYF. Here the CDR3 DNA reads TGTGCCAGCAGCTTAGGTGGGATGGGAACAGATACGCAGTATTTT. The rearrangement uses TRBV7-2 and TRBJ2-3, with D unresolved. Germline assignment: CDR1 SGHTA and CDR2 FQGNSA. The V end was cut by 1 base, the J end by 3 bases, with 11 bases between. This CDR3 is built from 15 residues.

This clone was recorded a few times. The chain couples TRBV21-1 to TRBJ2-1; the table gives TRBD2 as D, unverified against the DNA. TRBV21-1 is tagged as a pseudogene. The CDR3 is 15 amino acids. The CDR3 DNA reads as TGTGCGCGACCTGTGGCGGAAAGCTCCTACAATGAGCAGTTCTTC. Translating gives CARPVAESSYNEQFF.